The subject of this entry is one T cell receptor (beta chain). The CDR3 has 15 residues. CDR1 and CDR2 from the germline V gene are SEHNR and FQNEAQ (reference sequence). J was trimmed by 4 bases and V by 1 base; bases with no gene match: 3. The data were produced by immunoSEQ multiplex PCR, yet TCRdb's version contains in-frame clones alone and is incomplete. The profile shows around 100,000 clones, roughly 87% of them singletons. These data are taken from a study of control samples from healthy donors and cancer patients. Source material: blood. The chain carries TRBV7-9 and TRBJ1-4, with 7 bases fitting TRBD1. The source of this sequence is a woman aged 45-65 years in good health. CDR3 nucleotide sequence: TGTGCCAGCAGCTTAGTACAGGGGATTAATGAAAAACTGTTTTTT. The encoded protein is CASSLVQGINEKLFF.